These 9 T cell receptor beta chains came from one sample sequenced in a study of blood T cell repertoires in COVID-19. The table came from immunoSEQ multiplex PCR; TCRdb's copy has only in-frame clones and leaves some out. Of some 48,000 clones in the sample, 88% were seen once. The sequencing input was peripheral blood. Receptors originate from a man aged 50 to 59 with active COVID-19.

The chain links TRBV2 to TRBJ2-7, with 9 bases fitting TRBD2. This CDR3 contains 14 residues. CDR1 SNHLY and CDR2 FYNNEI come from the germline V gene. The V and J ends lost 10 bases and 4 bases, in that order; junction bases with no gene match: 11. CDR3 nucleotide sequence: TGTGCCACCCAGGGCCTAGCGGGATATTACGAGCAGTACGTC. As protein: CATQGLAGYYEQYV.

V and J are TRBV27 and TRBJ2-5, with TRBD1 matching 7 bases. This CDR3 has 15 residues. The J segment lost 1 base and the V segment lost 6 bases, leaving 8 bases of the junction unmatched. In germline, CDR1 is MNHEY, CDR2 SMNVEV (reference sequence). CDR3 in amino acids: CASRPLDRTQETQYF. In DNA, the CDR3 is TGTGCCAGCAGACCTTTGGACAGGACCCAAGAGACCCAGTACTTC.

The chain uses TRBV5-4 and TRBJ1-2; D is possibly TRBD1 (6 bases). V lost 4 bases and J 4 bases, leaving 14 bases between the germline ends. The CDR3 runs to 14 residues. Germline lookup yields CDR1 SGHNT and CDR2 YYREEE (reference sequence). Here the CDR3 reads CASSPRTVLYGYTF. The CDR3 DNA is TGTGCCAGCAGCCCCCGGACAGTCCTCTATGGCTACACCTTC.

This clone was detected only once. V usage is TRBV4-3 and J usage is TRBJ1-5; 7 nucleotides line up with TRBD1. After removal of 4 bases from V and 4 bases from J, the junction contained 7 bases not matched to a gene. Germline assignment: CDR1 LGHNA and CDR2 YSLEER. The CDR3 runs 15 residues. CDR3 amino acids: CASSRDSHANQPQHF. Here the CDR3 DNA reads TGCGCCAGCAGCCGGGACAGCCACGCAAATCAGCCCCAGCATTTT.

V is TRBV4-3 and J is TRBJ2-3, with D tentatively TRBD2 (5 bases). The CDR3 sequence is 17 residues long. The V and J ends lost 0 bases and 0 bases respectively, with 13 bases between them. Per the germline V gene, CDR1 is LGHNA and CDR2 is YSLEER. CDR3 sequence: CASSQELAFGSTDTQYF. The CDR3, as DNA: TGCGCCAGCAGCCAAGAATTAGCGTTCGGTAGCACAGATACGCAGTATTTT.

V gene TRBV6-6 combines with J gene TRBJ2-5, with 8 bases aligning to TRBD2. After removal of 2 bases from V and 2 bases from J, the junction contained 7 bases not matched to a gene. This CDR3 region has 16 residues. CDR1 is MNHNY and CDR2 is SVGAGI in the germline V gene (reference sequence). The CDR3 sequence: CASSYPAGGAQETQYF. The CDR3 DNA sequence: TGTGCCAGCAGTTACCCCGCGGGGGGCGCACAAGAGACCCAGTACTTC.

This clone showed up just once. The V call is TRBV28, the J call TRBJ2-7, with TRBD1 matching 9 bases. Trimming removed 5 bases from V and 6 bases from J; junction bases left unmatched: 5. Per germline, CDR1 MDHEN and CDR2 SYDVKM. CDR3 length: 13 residues. CDR3 sequence: CASSITDRGEQYV. The CDR3 nucleotides read TGTGCCAGCAGTATCACGGACAGGGGCGAGCAGTACGTC.

V is TRBV6-5 and J is TRBJ2-2; weak D call: TRBD1 (6 bases). The V gene's germline CDR1 is MNHEY and CDR2 SVGAGI. The CDR3 has 15 amino acids. Trimming removed 4 bases at V and 6 bases at J, with 15 bases between. DNA of the CDR3: TGTGCCAGCAGTTCGGACAGCGGTGCCCCCGGGGAGCTGTTTTTT. It translates to CASSSDSGAPGELFF.

This clone was recorded once. J is TRBJ2-7 and V is TRBV5-1; TRBD1 agrees at 7 bases. This CDR3 spans 13 amino acids. The junction had 5 bases not matched to a gene; V was cut back by 4 bases and J by 4 bases. CDR1 SGHRS and CDR2 YFSETQ come from the germline V gene. CDR3 bases: TGCGCCAGCAGCCTCGACAGGGTTTACGAGCAGTACTTC. It is translated as CASSLDRVYEQYF.